These 13 T cell receptor beta chains came from one sample sequenced in a study of shared clonotypes between healthy human individuals. TCRdb's table, derived via immunoSEQ multiplex PCR, lists solely in-frame clones and lacks some. The data show about half a million clones, with about 76% seen just once and 13% held by the top ten. The sequencing input was PBMCs. The receptors here all came from a middle-aged woman in good health. Some clones in this sample may be carry-over from other donors' samples.

In this sample, this clone turned up many times. The chain combines TRBV5-4 with TRBJ2-2; maybe TRBD2 (6 bases). V was cut by 5 bases and J by 6 bases, with 14 bases left in between. Looked up from germline, CDR1 is SGHNT and CDR2 is YYREEE (reference sequence). CDR3 length equals 14 residues. The CDR3 here is CASRIGGGAGELFF. CDR3 DNA sequence: TGTGCCAGCAGGATTGGGGGAGGCGCCGGGGAGCTGTTTTTT.

The chain carries TRBV5-4 and TRBJ2-7; 10 nucleotides line up with TRBD1. From germline, CDR1 is SGHNT and CDR2 YYREEE (reference sequence). The CDR3 is made up of 14 amino acids. Trimming removed 4 bases from V and 3 bases from J; junction bases left unmatched: 4. CDR3 amino acids: CASSARDRGYEQYF. The CDR3 DNA reads as TGTGCCAGCAGCGCCCGGGACAGGGGCTACGAGCAGTACTTC.

This chain uses TRBV2 with TRBJ2-3; TRBD1 or TRBD2 may be the D gene (7 bases each). CDR3 length: 13 amino acids. Trimming took off 6 bases at V and 5 bases at J, with 12 bases between the two ends. The germline V gene encodes CDR1 SNHLY and CDR2 FYNNEI. The CDR3 region has the DNA TGTGCCAGCAGCTCCAGGGGGGGAGATACGCAGTATTTT. Its translation: CASSSRGGDTQYF.

The rearrangement links TRBV28 to TRBJ2-5; 8 bases line up with TRBD2. The CDR3 totals 18 residues. V dropped 0 bases and J dropped 1; count of bases not matched to a gene: 10. Germline CDR1 MDHEN, CDR2 SYDVKM. The CDR3 DNA sequence: TGTGCCAGCAGTTTATGGGCTAGCGGGCCCAGGGGCCAAGAGACCCAGTACTTC. As protein: CASSLWASGPRGQETQYF.

The chain uses TRBV27 and TRBJ2-1, with 8 bases that match TRBD2. CDR1 and CDR2 (germline): MNHEY, SMNVEV (reference sequence). V lost 3 bases, J lost 6 bases, and 7 bases stayed unmatched. The CDR3 runs to 15 residues. The CDR3 nucleotides are TGTGCCAGCAGTTTGGTTGGGACTAGGGCCAATGAGCAGTTCTTC. Translation: CASSLVGTRANEQFF.

The table lists this clone with a count of one. The CDR3 protein is CASKGLAGEGPTDTQYF. The CDR3, as DNA: TGCGCCAGCAAAGGACTAGCGGGAGAGGGGCCCACAGATACGCAGTATTTT. The chain recombines TRBV10-1 with TRBJ2-3, with TRBD2 identical over 13 bases. This CDR3 is built from 17 residues. Germline V gene lookup returns CDR1 WNHNN and CDR2 SYGVQD (reference sequence). V trimming: 7 bases; J trimming: 2 bases; junction bases outside the gene matches: 9.

In DNA form, the CDR3 reads TGTGCCAGCAGCTCGGACAGGCTCGCCTATGGCTACACCTTC. Its protein is CASSSDRLAYGYTF. The chain employs TRBV7-9 and TRBJ1-2; 7 nucleotides align to TRBD1. V gave up 4 bases and J gave up 4 bases; unmatched junction bases: 6. Germline lookup yields CDR1 SEHNR and CDR2 FQNEAQ (reference sequence). The CDR3 is made up of 14 amino acids. The full variable domain, with the rest looked up from reference TRBV7-9 and TRBJ1-2, is DTGVSQNPRHKITKRGQNVTFRCDPISEHNRLYWYRQTLGQGPEFLTYFQNEAQLEKSRLLSDRFSAERPKGSFSTLEIQRTEQGDSAMYLCASSSDRLAYGYTFGSGTRLTVV.

J is TRBJ2-1 and V is TRBV5-1, with 10 bases fitting TRBD2. J was trimmed by 7 bases and V by 6 bases; bases with no gene match: 7. Germline values: CDR1 SGHRS, CDR2 YFSETQ. This CDR3 contains 14 residues. This CDR3 is CASNLGLAENEQFF. DNA of the CDR3: TGCGCCAGCAACCTCGGACTAGCGGAAAATGAGCAGTTCTTC.

The table lists this clone with a few counts. The V call is TRBV27, the J call TRBJ2-3; D is ambiguous. CDR3 size: 13 residues. V shed 2 bases and J shed 4 bases, with 7 bases lying between them. Germline CDR1 and CDR2: MNHEY and SMNVEV (reference sequence). Written as DNA, the CDR3 is TGTGCCAGCAGTTTAGTTAGGGCAGATACGCAGTATTTT. Amino acids: CASSLVRADTQYF.

Of note for this clone: This CDR3 is also generated by other DNA sequences in the sample. The chain joins TRBV5-1 to TRBJ2-5; D not resolved. Germline lookup yields CDR1 SGHRS and CDR2 YFSETQ. The ends were cut back, 1 base at V and 5 bases at J, with 3 bases in the middle. The CDR3 is 11 amino acids. CDR3 amino acids: CASSLLETQYF. The CDR3 region has the DNA TGCGCCAGCAGCTTGCTCGAGACCCAGTACTTC.

The chain links TRBV7-9 to TRBJ1-2, with D tentatively TRBD1 (6 bases). CDR3 length equals 14 residues. V was clipped by 2 bases and J by 4 bases, with 11 bases between them. Germline-derived CDR1 and CDR2 are SEHNR and FQNEAQ (reference sequence). The CDR3: CASSLWDTSYGYTF. DNA of the CDR3: TGTGCCAGCAGCTTATGGGACACGAGCTATGGCTACACCTTC. Filled out from reference TRBV7-9 and TRBJ1-2, the complete variable domain reads DTGVSQNPRHKITKRGQNVTFRCDPISEHNRLYWYRQTLGQGPEFLTYFQNEAQLEKSRLLSDRFSAERPKGSFSTLEIQRTEQGDSAMYLCASSLWDTSYGYTFGSGTRLTVV.

In DNA, the CDR3 is TGTGCCAGCAGCGGTAGCGGGAGGGTTGGCACAGATACGCAGTATTTT. It yields the protein CASSGSGRVGTDTQYF. The rearrangement joins TRBV5-4 to TRBJ2-3, with TRBD2 matching over 11 bases. Per the germline V gene, CDR1 is SGHNT and CDR2 is YYREEE (reference sequence). There are 16 residues in the CDR3. The V and J ends lost 4 bases and 1 base, in that order; junction bases with no gene match: 5.

The chain links TRBV30 to TRBJ1-2, with 9 positions matching TRBD1. Germline V gives CDR1 GTSNPN, CDR2 SVGIG (reference sequence). Germline trimming cut 1 base from V and 4 bases from J; bases unmatched to any gene: 4. This CDR3 region has 14 residues. The CDR3 protein is CAWSGLQGAYGYTF. DNA of the CDR3: TGTGCCTGGAGTGGCCTACAGGGGGCCTATGGCTACACCTTC.